What follows are 25 T cell receptor beta chains derived from one specimen sequenced in a study of blood T cell repertoires in COVID-19. The method was immunoSEQ multiplex PCR; TCRdb's version includes in-frame clones alone and lacks a portion of them. The sample yields fewer than 200,000 clones, more than 65% seen once. The specimen was PBMCs or T cells enriched from blood (not recorded which). Every receptor here comes from a man in his fifties or sixties who had recovered from COVID-19.

The chain joins TRBV14 to TRBJ2-7, with 8 bases aligning to TRBD1. The V segment lost 4 bases and the J segment 2 bases; nucleotides outside the gene matches: 4. The CDR3 contains 14 residues. Germline CDR1 and CDR2: SGHDN and FVKESK. CDR3 nucleotide sequence: TGTGCCAGCAGCCGGACAGGGATCACCTACGAGCAGTACTTC. Amino acid sequence: CASSRTGITYEQYF. Complete variable domain (other parts from reference TRBV14 and TRBJ2-7): EAGVTQFPSHSVIEKGQTVTLRCDPISGHDNLYWYRRVMGKEIKFLLHFVKESKQDESGMPNNRFLAERTGGTYSTLKVQPAELEDSGVYFCASSRTGITYEQYFGPGTRLTVT.

The rearrangement joins TRBV5-5 to TRBJ1-5; D might be TRBD1 (6 bases). The V and J ends lost 3 bases and 3 bases respectively, with 10 bases between them. The CDR3 contains 14 residues. CDR1 SGHKS and CDR2 YYEKEE come from the germline V gene (reference sequence). The CDR3 sequence: CASSSGTNNQPQHF. CDR3 bases: TGTGCCAGCAGCTCCGGGACAAACAATCAGCCCCAGCATTTT.

V gene TRBV6-4 combines with J gene TRBJ2-5; 8 bases are shared with TRBD1. The CDR3 sequence is 17 residues long. Germline CDR1 MRHNA, CDR2 SNTAGT. The ends lost 5 bases at V and 10 bases at J; junction bases unmatched: 21. CDR3 DNA: TGTGCCAGCAGTTGCGACAGGGGAATATTTGAAGAGACGGACCAGTACTTC. Protein product: CASSCDRGIFEETDQYF.

V gene TRBV28 combines with J gene TRBJ2-4, with D possibly being TRBD1 (5 bases). CDR3 length equals 13 residues. V lost 6 bases to trimming and J lost 7 bases, with 13 bases between them. Germline values: CDR1 MDHEN, CDR2 SYDVKM. The CDR3 DNA sequence: TGTGCCAGCAGGCAGGGTTGGAGTAACATTCAGTACTTC. This codes for CASRQGWSNIQYF.

The V and J genes are TRBV5-1 and TRBJ2-7; possible D gene TRBD1, 5 bases. Trimming shortened V by 0 bases and J by 2 bases, and 12 bases separated the two germline ends. The CDR3 loop spans 15 amino acids. The germline CDR1 and CDR2 sequences are SGHRS and YFSETQ. The CDR3 nucleotides read TGCGCCAGCAGCTTGGGGGGCCCGGACCCCTACGAGCAGTACTTC. It yields the protein CASSLGGPDPYEQYF. The full variable domain, with the rest looked up from reference TRBV5-1 and TRBJ2-7, is KAGVTQTPRYLIKTRGQQVTLSCSPISGHRSVSWYQQTPGQGLQFLFEYFSETQRNKGNFPGRFSGRQFSNSRSEMNVSTLELGDSALYLCASSLGGPDPYEQYFGPGTRLTVT.

In this sample, this clone is large. The V and J genes are TRBV28 and TRBJ1-1; D is perhaps TRBD1 (5 bases). The germline CDR1 and CDR2 sequences are MDHEN and SYDVKM. The CDR3 totals 15 residues. The germline V and J ends were trimmed by 2 bases and 3 bases, with 13 bases remaining between them. CDR3 protein: CASSLIGRAYTEAFF. CDR3 sequence (DNA): TGTGCCAGCAGTTTAATTGGCAGGGCTTACACTGAAGCTTTCTTT.

DNA of the CDR3: TGTGCCAGCAGTGTCCTGTGGGACAGATCCTCTGGAAACACCATATATTTT. Protein: CASSVLWDRSSGNTIYF. V and J are TRBV6-1 and TRBJ1-3; 7 nucleotides line up with TRBD1. The CDR3 runs to 17 residues. In germline, CDR1 is MNHNS, CDR2 SASEGT. V dropped 4 bases and J dropped 0; count of bases not matched to a gene: 9.

The chain has TRBV3-1 (or the pseudogene TRBV3-2) and TRBJ2-3; a possible D gene is TRBD2 (7 bases). Between the trimmed V and J ends, which lost 2 bases and 1 base, there was a span of 10 bases. Per the germline V gene, CDR1 is LGHDT and CDR2 is YNNKEL (reference sequence). The CDR3 runs 15 residues. The CDR3 region is CASSQMGGRTDTQYF. The DNA of the CDR3 is TGTGCCAGCAGCCAAATGGGGGGGCGCACAGATACGCAGTATTTT.

As DNA, the CDR3 is TGTGCCAGCATTCAACTCGGGGGAGCTTTCTTT. This translates into CASIQLGGAFF. This chain uses TRBV6-5 with TRBJ1-1, with D possibly TRBD1 on 5 matching bases. Germline V gives CDR1 MNHEY, CDR2 SVGAGI. V shed 7 bases and J shed 10 bases, with 13 bases lying between them. This CDR3 is 11 amino acids long.

V gene TRBV27 combines with J gene TRBJ1-2; 11 bases agree with TRBD1. Germline CDR1 MNHEY, CDR2 SMNVEV (reference sequence). This CDR3 comprises 16 residues. V was clipped by 2 bases and J by 7 bases; unmatched bases: 9. The chain's CDR3 is CASSLNPGTGGFGYTF. The DNA of the CDR3 is TGTGCCAGCAGTTTAAACCCCGGGACAGGGGGTTTTGGCTACACCTTC.

The chain recombines TRBV29-1 with TRBJ1-1, with 7 bases fitting TRBD1. The germline V gene has CDR1 SQVTM and CDR2 ANQGSEA. This CDR3 spans 12 amino acids. V shed 2 bases, J shed 11 bases, and the junction held 8 bases outside the gene matches. CDR3: CSVETAGGRAFF. CDR3 bases: TGCAGCGTTGAAACTGCAGGGGGTAGGGCTTTCTTT.

The chain employs TRBV7-9 and TRBJ1-2; D is possibly TRBD1 (5 bases). The CDR3 contains 14 residues. V lost 0 bases, J lost 8 bases, and 13 bases lay in between. From germline, CDR1 is SEHNR and CDR2 FQNEAQ (reference sequence). Written as DNA, the CDR3 is TGTGCCAGCAGCTTAGCGGGGCAGGGAGGAGGCTACACCTTC. It translates to CASSLAGQGGGYTF.

This clone appeared once. The rearrangement joins TRBV10-2 to TRBJ2-1, with 12 bases fitting TRBD2. The CDR3 totals 14 residues. Germline V gene sequence: CDR1 WSHSY, CDR2 SAAADI. The V segment lost 5 bases and the J segment 5 bases; nucleotides outside the gene matches: 1. CDR3 sequence reads: CASSRLAGDNEQFF. For the CDR3, the DNA is TGCGCCAGCAGTAGACTAGCGGGAGACAATGAGCAGTTCTTC.

This clone has just a few counts. The rearrangement uses TRBV27 and TRBJ2-7; D possibly corresponds to TRBD1 (6 bases). CDR1 is MNHEY and CDR2 is SMNVEV in the germline V gene (reference sequence). The germline V and J ends were trimmed by 5 bases and 3 bases, with 11 bases remaining between them. The CDR3 has 13 amino acids. Here the CDR3 reads CASSRADSYEQYF. DNA of the CDR3: TGTGCCAGCAGTCGGGCGGACAGCTACGAGCAGTACTTC.

This chain uses TRBV2 with TRBJ2-6; 9 positions agree with TRBD1. This CDR3 has 18 amino acids. With 4 bases clipped from V and 4 bases from J, the junction kept 11 bases outside the gene matches. Looked up from germline, CDR1 is SNHLY and CDR2 is FYNNEI. The CDR3: CASSGRDRVKRGANVLTF. Written as DNA, the CDR3 is TGTGCCAGCAGTGGCCGGGACAGGGTCAAGCGGGGGGCCAACGTCCTGACTTTC.

This clone has a single count. The V call is TRBV5-1, the J call TRBJ1-6; 7 bases align to TRBD1. V shed 4 bases and J 7 bases; nucleotides not matched to a gene: 5. Per germline, CDR1 SGHRS and CDR2 YFSETQ. The CDR3 sequence is 14 residues long. The CDR3 bases are TGCGCCAGCAGCGCAAGGGACAGCAATTCACCCCTCCACTTT. It encodes CASSARDSNSPLHF.

This clone was picked up many times. This rearrangement joins TRBV11-3 to TRBJ2-5; D possibly corresponds to TRBD2 (5 bases). V dropped 5 bases and J dropped 5 bases, with 12 bases sitting between them. CDR3 length: 13 residues. Germline V gene data show CDR1 as SGHNT and CDR2 as YENEEA. CDR3 sequence (DNA): TGTGCCAGCAGCCGCGGGTCCATCGAGACCCAGTACTTC. This translates into CASSRGSIETQYF.

This clone occurred a few times. The chain carries TRBV7-2 and TRBJ2-7; D is perhaps TRBD2 (6 bases). Germline assignment: CDR1 SGHTA and CDR2 FQGNSA. The CDR3 sequence is 14 residues long. Trimming shortened V by 4 bases and J by 6 bases, and 16 bases separated the two germline ends. CDR3 sequence reads: CASSWLAGIGEQYF. The CDR3 coding sequence is TGTGCCAGCAGCTGGCTGGCGGGGATCGGCGAGCAGTACTTC.

This clone appeared a single time. V usage is TRBV6-5 and J usage is TRBJ1-3; D remains unclear. Germline CDR1 reads MNHEY; CDR2 reads SVGAGI. The CDR3 loop spans 16 amino acids. Trimming cost V 2 bases and J 0 bases, with 11 bases left between them. The CDR3 is CASSYQQPNSGNTIYF. For the CDR3, the DNA is TGTGCCAGCAGTTACCAACAGCCAAACTCTGGAAACACCATATATTTT.

V is TRBV5-5 and J is TRBJ1-3; no firm D call. Per the germline V gene, CDR1 is SGHKS and CDR2 is YYEKEE (reference sequence). The ends were cut back, 1 base at V and 0 bases at J, with 8 bases in the middle. There are 15 residues in the CDR3. DNA of the CDR3: TGTGCCAGCAGCTTGAACCCTACCTCTGGAAACACCATATATTTT. The encoded protein is CASSLNPTSGNTIYF. Full variable domain (rest looked up from reference TRBV5-5 and TRBJ1-3): DAGVTQSPTHLIKTRGQQVTLRCSPISGHKSVSWYQQVLGQGPQFIFQYYEKEERGRGNFPDRFSARQFPNYSSELNVNALLLGDSALYLCASSLNPTSGNTIYFGEGSWLTVV.

V usage is TRBV14 and J usage is TRBJ1-1; no reliable D call. Germline V CDR1 and CDR2: SGHDN, FVKESK. The V end lost 2 bases, the J end lost 0 bases, and 10 bases lay between the germline ends. The CDR3 is made up of 15 amino acids. The CDR3, as DNA: TGTGCCAGCAGCCAATATCTATCCATGAACACTGAAGCTTTCTTT. Protein: CASSQYLSMNTEAFF.

The V gene is TRBV5-1, the J gene TRBJ1-4, with 7 bases identical to TRBD1. This CDR3 contains 19 residues. Germline loops: CDR1 SGHRS, CDR2 YFSETQ. V lost 4 bases, J lost 0 bases, and 15 bases stayed unmatched. This CDR3 reads CASSASWTGLLATNEKLFF. DNA of the CDR3: TGCGCCAGCAGCGCGTCGTGGACAGGTCTACTCGCAACTAATGAAAAACTGTTTTTT.

This clone is a singleton in its sample. The CDR3 region is CSFRDRGEKLFF. CDR3 nucleotides: TGCAGCTTCCGGGACAGGGGAGAAAAACTGTTTTTT. This chain connects TRBV29-1 to TRBJ1-4; TRBD1 agrees at 10 bases. V was clipped by 8 bases and J by 8 bases; unmatched bases: 5. From germline, CDR1 is SQVTM and CDR2 ANQGSEA. There are 12 residues in the CDR3.

This rearrangement joins TRBV6-5 to TRBJ1-1; 9 bases line up with TRBD1. This CDR3 has 14 amino acids. Per the germline V gene, CDR1 is MNHEY and CDR2 is SVGAGI. The CDR3 DNA follows: TGTGCAGTTCGACAGGGGGAAATGAACACTGAAGCTTTCTTT. It translates to CAVRQGEMNTEAFF.

This clone came up a few times. The rearrangement links TRBV30 to TRBJ1-5; no reliable D call. This CDR3 comprises 13 residues. Germline lookup yields CDR1 GTSNPN and CDR2 SVGIG (reference sequence). Trimming removed 0 bases from V and 2 bases from J, with 5 bases in between. The CDR3 protein is CAWSVGGNQPQHF. CDR3 nucleotide sequence: TGTGCCTGGAGTGTAGGAGGCAATCAGCCCCAGCATTTT.